The clone carrying this T cell receptor beta chain has only a few counts. No antigen is known for it. V lost 5 bases to trimming and J lost 7 bases; unmatched junction nucleotides: 6. CDR1 and CDR2 from the germline V gene are SGHAT and FQNNGV. This CDR3 has 15 amino acids. With template switching, a universal primer site was added, and the cDNA carried unique molecular identifiers. TCRdb reprocessed the 5' RACE reads via MiXCR and lists one record per CDR3 protein. The sample holds hundreds of thousands of distinct CDR3 sequences, over 8.5% seen once. This specimen comes from a study of identical twins. General study points: Whereas memory repertoires showed no such difference, abundant cord blood beta clonotypes carried fewer insertions. Models underestimated out-of-frame TCR alpha sharing in monozygotic twins.

This same sample was also taken into another study, of yellow fever vaccine responses in identical twins. As that study records: Vaccine-induced T cell responses in twins were reportedly observed to appear partly convergent, partly personalized.

This TCR derives from a woman aged 18-35 years in good health. The chain links TRBV11-2 to TRBJ2-1, with 12 bases aligning to TRBD2. The sample comprised PBMCs. CDR3 region: CASSRTSGTGNEQFF. The CDR3 nucleotides are TGTGCCAGCAGCAGGACTAGCGGGACGGGTAATGAGCAGTTCTTC.